The 26 T cell receptor beta chains presented below share a single source sample, sequenced in a study of T cells in Graves' hyperthyroidism and ophthalmopathy. The CDR3 regions of TCR beta were amplified from RNA transcripts. First-round RT-PCR targeting the TCR CDR3 was performed with the HTBI primer set. TCRdb used MiXCR to reprocess the multiplex PCR reads, holding one entry per CDR3 protein. The data contain under 350,000 distinct CDR3 sequences, roughly 23% of them seen just once; the ten biggest clones take up over 45%. The sample taken for sequencing was blood. All receptors come from a woman aged 45-60 years with Graves' hyperthyroidism.

This clonotype was recorded many times. The V and J genes are TRBV5-6 and TRBJ2-3; D unresolved. This CDR3 contains 15 residues. Germline loops: CDR1 SGHDT, CDR2 YYEEEE. Between the trimmed V and J ends, which lost 0 bases and 4 bases, there was a span of 12 bases. CDR3: CASSLGPIGPDTQYF. As DNA, the CDR3 is TGTGCCAGCAGCTTGGGGCCGATCGGACCAGATACGCAGTATTTT.

The DNA of the CDR3 is TGCAGCGGAGGAAGCGGGAGTGAGACCCAGTACTTC. It yields the protein CSGGSGSETQYF. The V call is TRBV20-1, the J call TRBJ2-5; 8 bases agree with TRBD2. The CDR3 is 12 amino acids. The germline V gene has CDR1 DFQATT and CDR2 SNEGSKA (reference sequence).

This clonotype turned up a few times. The chain joins TRBV7-2 to TRBJ1-5, with 8 bases matching TRBD1. V was pared by 4 bases and J by 2 bases, with 16 bases of the junction left unmatched. Germline CDR1 SGHTA, CDR2 FQGNSA. This CDR3 comprises 19 residues. The CDR3 reads CASSSTMTGVGGGNQPQHF. CDR3 DNA sequence: TGTGCCAGCAGCTCCACCATGACAGGGGTGGGGGGTGGCAATCAGCCCCAGCATTTT.

This clonotype has a count of ten or more. V is TRBV18 and J is TRBJ2-3; D is undetermined. Germline CDR1 and CDR2: KGHSH and LQKENI. Trimming took 6 bases from V and 1 from J, leaving 8 bases between them. The CDR3 totals 13 residues. CDR3 nucleotides: TGTGCCAGCTCTCCGATGGGCACAGATACGCAGTATTTT. This codes for CASSPMGTDTQYF.

The CDR3, as DNA: TGTGCCAGCAGCCTTCGACTAGCGGGGGGGGAGCAGTACTTC. Its protein is CASSLRLAGGEQYF. The chain recombines TRBV12-3 or TRBV12-4 with TRBJ2-7; 14 nucleotides match TRBD2. The CDR3 extends over 14 amino acids. V dropped 6 bases and J dropped 7; count of bases not matched to a gene: 5.

Concerning this clonotype itself: An end of the junction does not agree with germline; a read error may underlie this. The chain carries TRBV7-9 and TRBJ2-3; D remains ambiguous. This CDR3 has 15 amino acids. Germline V lookup: CDR1 SEHNR, CDR2 FQNEAQ (reference sequence). The DNA for the CDR3 is TGTGCCAGCAGCTTGGGCGAGAGCCCCACAAATACGCAGTATTTT. Protein sequence: CASSLGESPTNTQYF.

In its sample, this clonotype was seen many times. The chain links TRBV3-1 to TRBJ1-3; the D is unclear. The CDR3 sequence is 14 residues long. Trimming removed 4 bases at V and 1 base at J, with 8 bases between. Germline V lookup: CDR1 LGHDT, CDR2 YNNKEL (reference sequence). CDR3 DNA sequence: TGTGCCAGCAGCCCGGTAGGGTCTGGAAACACCATATATTTT. Amino acids: CASSPVGSGNTIYF.

J is TRBJ1-3 and V is TRBV9, with D possibly being TRBD1 (5 bases). Deletions cut 3 bases from V and 7 bases from J, with 17 bases between. The CDR3 extends over 15 amino acids. The germline gives CDR1 SGDLS, CDR2 YYNGEE. CDR3 DNA: TGTGCCAGCAGCGATAGGGACGTGGCCGGGAACACCATATATTTT. It translates to CASSDRDVAGNTIYF.

This clonotype occurred many times. The chain has TRBV5-1 and TRBJ2-6; TRBD1 matches at 7 bases. The CDR3 is 15 residues long. The germline V gene encodes CDR1 SGHRS and CDR2 YFSETQ. V was pared by 2 bases and J by 2 bases, with 1 base of the junction left unmatched. In DNA, the CDR3 is TGCGCCAGCAGCTTCGACAGGGCTGGGGCCAACGTCCTGACTTTC. Its translation: CASSFDRAGANVLTF.

This clonotype was seen at least ten times. The V call is TRBV5-1, the J call TRBJ1-2; 8 positions match TRBD1. The CDR3 sequence is 15 residues long. Germline lookup yields CDR1 SGHRS and CDR2 YFSETQ. V gave up 4 bases and J gave up 4 bases; unmatched junction bases: 9. The chain's CDR3 is CASSREDRDVYGYTF. The CDR3, as DNA: TGCGCCAGCAGCAGGGAGGACAGGGACGTCTATGGCTACACCTTC.

This clonotype turned up a few times. V is TRBV5-1 and J is TRBJ2-2; TRBD2 matches 8 bases. Looked up from germline, CDR1 is SGHRS and CDR2 is YFSETQ. The length of the CDR3 is 14 residues. Trimming removed 4 bases from V and 4 bases from J; junction bases left unmatched: 3. Here the CDR3 reads CASSGAGVTGELFF. CDR3 bases: TGCGCCAGCAGCGGAGCGGGAGTCACCGGGGAGCTGTTTTTT.

The chain recombines TRBV18 with TRBJ2-2; TRBD1 might be the D (6 bases). The V and J ends lost 3 bases and 9 bases respectively, with 11 bases between them. Germline CDR1 and CDR2: KGHSH and LQKENI. The CDR3 runs 13 residues. The CDR3: CASSPYRDRELFF. The CDR3 DNA follows: TGTGCCAGCTCACCTTACAGGGATCGGGAGCTGTTTTTT.

In its sample, this clonotype was seen many times. The chain joins TRBV20-1 to TRBJ2-3, with 13 positions matching TRBD2. After removal of 5 bases from V and 1 base from J, the junction contained 6 bases not matched to a gene. Germline values: CDR1 DFQATT, CDR2 SNEGSKA (reference sequence). The CDR3 loop spans 16 amino acids. This CDR3 reads CSARGLAGDGTDTQYF. The CDR3 region has the DNA TGCAGTGCTCGAGGACTAGCGGGAGATGGCACAGATACGCAGTATTTT.

In this sample, this clonotype turned up many times. This sequence joins TRBV19 and TRBJ2-1; 7 bases are shared with TRBD1. With V trimmed by 4 bases and J by 7 bases, 7 bases remained unmatched. Germline CDR1 reads LNHDA; CDR2 reads SQIVND (reference sequence). The CDR3 runs 14 residues. In nucleotides, the CDR3 is TGTGCCAGTAGTAACAGGGGATTGGGGAATGAGCAGTTCTTC. Residues: CASSNRGLGNEQFF.

This clonotype was seen ten or more times. This chain joins TRBV6-1 and TRBJ1-5; a weak D match, TRBD1 (5 bases). Trimming left V 3 bases short and J 3 bases short, with 15 bases between. The CDR3 consists of 16 residues. Germline CDR1 reads MNHNS; CDR2 reads SASEGT. CDR3 bases: TGTGCCAGCAGTGATTCGGGACTGGGGAACAATCAGCCCCAGCATTTT. Its translation: CASSDSGLGNNQPQHF.

This clonotype was found many times. This chain links TRBV12-3 or TRBV12-4 with TRBJ2-3; 8 bases match TRBD1. The CDR3 spans 16 residues. With V trimmed by 3 bases and J by 2 bases, 7 bases remained unmatched. The CDR3 is CASSFGTTGVTDTQYF. As DNA, the CDR3 is TGTGCCAGCAGTTTCGGGACGACAGGGGTCACAGATACGCAGTATTTT.

The gene calls are TRBV5-4 and TRBJ1-5; D is ambiguous. The V and J ends lost 0 bases and 3 bases respectively, with 10 bases between them. The CDR3 extends over 15 amino acids. CDR1 is SGHNT, CDR2 YYREEE, per germline (reference sequence). CDR3 protein: CASSLAGQNNQPQHF. Here the CDR3 DNA reads TGTGCCAGCAGCTTGGCCGGGCAGAACAATCAGCCCCAGCATTTT.

This rearrangement joins TRBV2 to TRBJ2-1; maybe TRBD2 (6 bases). The germline V and J ends were trimmed by 6 bases and 5 bases, with 14 bases remaining between them. CDR3 length: 14 amino acids. Germline V gives CDR1 SNHLY, CDR2 FYNNEI. CDR3 sequence (DNA): TGTGCCAGCAGCCGGGGAGGCGCCGACAATGAGCAGTTCTTC. Residues: CASSRGGADNEQFF.

This clonotype was picked up many times. The chain combines TRBV18 with TRBJ1-1; no firm D call. The ends were cut back, 6 bases at V and 3 bases at J, with 11 bases in the middle. Germline CDR1 KGHSH, CDR2 LQKENI. This CDR3 is 13 amino acids long. The CDR3 reads CASSSQAHTEAFF. The DNA of the CDR3 is TGTGCCAGCTCCTCACAAGCACACACTGAAGCTTTCTTT.

This clonotype was counted at least ten times. CDR3 amino acids: CASGLAGGNEQFF. The CDR3 nucleotides are TGTGCCAGTGGACTAGCGGGAGGCAATGAGCAGTTCTTC. This chain connects TRBV12-3 or TRBV12-4 to TRBJ2-1; 14 positions agree with TRBD2. The J segment lost 6 bases and the V segment lost 9 bases, leaving 1 base of the junction unmatched. The CDR3 extends over 13 amino acids.

This clonotype was detected a few times. The CDR3 DNA follows: TGTGCCAGCAGTGAGCTTGGACAGGTCTATGGCTACACCTTC. Encoded protein: CASSELGQVYGYTF. The V and J genes are TRBV6-1 and TRBJ1-2; TRBD1 matches at 7 bases. J was trimmed by 4 bases and V by 3 bases; bases with no gene match: 5. CDR1 is MNHNS, CDR2 SASEGT, per germline. The CDR3 sequence is 14 residues long.

The chain employs TRBV15 and TRBJ2-1; a possible D gene is TRBD1 (6 bases). This CDR3 comprises 19 residues. The V gene's germline CDR1 is LNHNV and CDR2 YYDKDF (reference sequence). Trimming stripped 1 base from V and 8 bases from J, with 27 bases between. The CDR3 DNA is TGTGCCACCAGCAGAGCCCCAAAGTTTACAGGGCTTGGGAGCGATGAGCAGTTCTTC. It translates to CATSRAPKFTGLGSDEQFF. Full variable domain (remainder filled in from reference TRBV15 and TRBJ2-1): DAMVIQNPRYQVTQFGKPVTLSCSQTLNHNVMYWYQQKSSQAPKLLFHYYDKDFNNEADTPDNFQSRRPNTSFCFLDIRSPGLGDTAMYLCATSRAPKFTGLGSDEQFFGPGTRLTVL.

This clonotype showed up many times. The chain has TRBV3-1 and TRBJ1-2; possibly TRBD1 for D (5 bases). The germline CDR1 and CDR2 sequences are LGHDT and YNNKEL (reference sequence). V was cut by 5 bases and J by 8 bases, with 18 bases left in between. This CDR3 has 14 amino acids. As DNA, the CDR3 is TGTGCCAGCAGCTTAAACCAGGGATCTTGGGGCTACACCTTC. Translating it yields CASSLNQGSWGYTF. The complete variable domain, with remaining parts taken from reference TRBV3-1 and TRBJ1-2, reads DTAVSQTPKYLVTQMGNDKSIKCEQNLGHDTMYWYKQDSKKFLKIMFSYNNKELIINETVPNRFSPKSPDKAHLNLHINSLELGDSAVYFCASSLNQGSWGYTFGSGTRLTVV.

This clonotype turned up a few times. The genes are TRBV6-2 or TRBV6-3 and TRBJ1-2; TRBD1 matches at 7 bases. Germline CDR1 reads MNHEY; CDR2 reads SVGEGT. The CDR3 sequence is 14 residues long. The trim removed 6 bases at V and 3 bases at J, leaving 7 bases unmatched. The CDR3 nucleotides read TGTGCCAGCAGCCGAGACAGGGTTGACTATGGCTACACCTTC. Its protein product is CASSRDRVDYGYTF.

This sequence joins TRBV5-4 and TRBJ2-1; 8 bases agree with TRBD2. The junction had 8 bases not matched to a gene; V was cut back by 4 bases and J by 2 bases. The germline CDR1 and CDR2 sequences are SGHNT and YYREEE (reference sequence). The CDR3 sequence is 16 residues long. The CDR3 region has the DNA TGTGCCAGCAGCCGTCCTACTAGCGGAACCTACAATGAGCAGTTCTTC. This codes for CASSRPTSGTYNEQFF.

The V call is TRBV7-8, the J call TRBJ1-3, with 7 bases fitting TRBD1. V shed 4 bases and J 2 bases; nucleotides not matched to a gene: 5. Germline-derived CDR1 and CDR2 are SGHVS and FQNEAQ. The CDR3 extends over 15 amino acids. The CDR3 reads CASSSNTGAGNTIYF. For the CDR3, the DNA is TGTGCCAGCAGCTCAAACACAGGGGCTGGAAACACCATATATTTT.